This is a list of T cell receptor beta chains from one sample in a study of blood T cell repertoires in COVID-19. TCRdb keeps only in-frame clones here, not all; method: immunoSEQ multiplex PCR. The profile shows around 100,000 clones, about 90% of them singletons. Sequences were obtained from peripheral blood. The receptors shown here come from a woman in her forties or fifties with COVID-19, enrolled during active disease. Each CDR3 is given with its conserved first and last residue. Fields, in order: V gene, D gene, J gene, clone size, CDR3 protein, CDR3 DNA. A D gene is named only where the DNA matches it firmly. The size field is filled for only some rows; it gives once, few, many or a size class.

TRBV30	TRBD1	TRBJ1-1	NA	CAWSWTGTGNVFF	TGTGCCTGGAGTTGGACCGGGACAGGGAATGTTTTCTTT
TRBV19	NA	TRBJ1-2	once	CASSRPSGLSYGYTF	TGTGCCAGTAGCCGACCTTCGGGACTTTCTTATGGCTACACCTTC
TRBV18	TRBD2	TRBJ2-2	NA	CASSPPGLASTGELFF	TGTGCCAGCTCACCCCCGGGACTAGCGAGTACCGGGGAGCTGTTTTTT
TRBV6-5	TRBD2	TRBJ2-2	once	CASSSEGTTNTGELFF	TGTGCCAGCAGTTCCGAGGGGACTACGAACACCGGGGAGCTGTTTTTT
TRBV7-3	TRBD1	TRBJ2-2	few	CASSRDGTGSNTGELFF	TGTGCCAGCAGCCGCGATGGGACAGGGTCGAACACCGGGGAGCTGTTTTTT
TRBV7-9	TRBD2	TRBJ2-7	NA	CASSPRLIAGGHSYEQYF	TGTGCCAGCAGCCCCAGACTGATAGCGGGGGGCCACTCCTACGAGCAGTACTTC
TRBV19	TRBD1	TRBJ1-4	NA	CASISGQGNEKLLF	TGTGCCAGTATTTCCGGACAGGGGAATGAAAAACTGCTTTTT
TRBV4-1	NA	TRBJ1-6	NA	CASSPWTDFNSPLHF	TGCGCCAGCAGCCCCTGGACAGACTTTAATTCACCCCTCCACTTT
TRBV6-5	TRBD2	TRBJ2-3	NA	CASISGGAEADTQYF	TGTGCCAGCATTAGCGGGGGGGCCGAAGCAGATACGCAGTATTTT
TRBV30	NA	TRBJ2-7	NA	CAWSVPPQGFHEQYF	TGTGCCTGGAGTGTACCGCCGCAGGGGTTCCACGAGCAGTACTTC
TRBV3-1/TRBV3-2	TRBD1	TRBJ1-6	NA	CASSPQGVISPLHF	TGTGCCAGCAGCCCCCAGGGGGTGATTTCACCCCTCCACTTT
TRBV5-1	NA	TRBJ1-3	NA	CASSSTVSGNTIYF	TGCGCCAGCAGCTCAACAGTCTCTGGAAACACCATATATTTT
TRBV2	NA	TRBJ1-1	NA	CASSQQGSTEAFF	TGTGCCAGCAGCCAACAAGGGAGCACTGAAGCTTTCTTT